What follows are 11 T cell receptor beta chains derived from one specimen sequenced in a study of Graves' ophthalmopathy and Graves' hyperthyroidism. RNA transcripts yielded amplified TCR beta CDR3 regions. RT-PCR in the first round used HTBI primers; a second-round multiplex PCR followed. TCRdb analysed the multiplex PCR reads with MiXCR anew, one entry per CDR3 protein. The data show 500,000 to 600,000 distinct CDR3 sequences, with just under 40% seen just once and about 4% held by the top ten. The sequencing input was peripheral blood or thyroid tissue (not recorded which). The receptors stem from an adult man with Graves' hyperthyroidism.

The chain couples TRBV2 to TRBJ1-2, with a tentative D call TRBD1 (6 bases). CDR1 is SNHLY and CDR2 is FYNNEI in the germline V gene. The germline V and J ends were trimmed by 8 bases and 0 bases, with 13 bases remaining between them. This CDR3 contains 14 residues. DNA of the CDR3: TGTGCCAGCCGGGGGGCCACCACTAACTATGGCTACACCTTC. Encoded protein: CASRGATTNYGYTF.

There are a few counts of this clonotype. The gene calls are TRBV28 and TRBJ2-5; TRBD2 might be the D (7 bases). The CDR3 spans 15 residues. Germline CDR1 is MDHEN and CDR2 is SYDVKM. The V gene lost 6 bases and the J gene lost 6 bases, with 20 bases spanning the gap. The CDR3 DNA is TGTGCCAGCAGCCTCGGGGGGCTTATCCTCAAGACCCAGTACTTC. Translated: CASSLGGLILKTQYF.

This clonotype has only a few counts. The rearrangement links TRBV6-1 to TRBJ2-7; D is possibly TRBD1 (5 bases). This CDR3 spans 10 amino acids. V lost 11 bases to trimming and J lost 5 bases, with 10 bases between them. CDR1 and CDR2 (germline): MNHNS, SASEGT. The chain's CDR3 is CAAGYHEQYF. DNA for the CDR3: TGTGCCGCAGGGTACCACGAGCAGTACTTC.

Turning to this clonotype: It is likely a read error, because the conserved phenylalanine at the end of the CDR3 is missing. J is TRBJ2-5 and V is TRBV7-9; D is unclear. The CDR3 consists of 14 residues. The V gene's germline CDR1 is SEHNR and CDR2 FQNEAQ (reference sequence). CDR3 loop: CASSLEADEEIQYL. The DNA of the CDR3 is TGCGCCAGCAGCTTAGAGGCAGACGAAGAGATCCAGTACCTC.

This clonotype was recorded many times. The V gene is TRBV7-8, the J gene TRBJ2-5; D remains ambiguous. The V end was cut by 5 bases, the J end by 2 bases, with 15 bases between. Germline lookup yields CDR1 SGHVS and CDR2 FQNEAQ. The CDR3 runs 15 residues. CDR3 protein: CASSPIAGRQETQYF. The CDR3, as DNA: TGTGCCAGCAGCCCTATAGCTGGAAGACAAGAGACCCAGTACTTC.

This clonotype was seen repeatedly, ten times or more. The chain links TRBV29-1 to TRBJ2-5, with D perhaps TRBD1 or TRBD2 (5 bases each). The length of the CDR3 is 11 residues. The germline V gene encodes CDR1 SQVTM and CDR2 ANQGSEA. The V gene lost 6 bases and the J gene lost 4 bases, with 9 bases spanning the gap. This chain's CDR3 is CSVGTVETQYF. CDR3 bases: TGCAGCGTAGGGACGGTAGAGACCCAGTACTTC. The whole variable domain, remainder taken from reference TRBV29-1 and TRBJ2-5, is SAVISQKPSRDICQRGTSLTIQCQVDSQVTMMFWYRQQPGQSLTLIATANQGSEATYESGFVIDKFPISRPNLTFSTLTVSNMSPEDSSIYLCSVGTVETQYFGPGTRLLVL.

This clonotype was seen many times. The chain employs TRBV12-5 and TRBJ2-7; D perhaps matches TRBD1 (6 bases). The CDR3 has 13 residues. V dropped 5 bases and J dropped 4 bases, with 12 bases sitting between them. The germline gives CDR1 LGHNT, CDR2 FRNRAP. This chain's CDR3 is CASGPRDIYEQYF. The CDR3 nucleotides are TGTGCTAGTGGTCCCCGGGACATATACGAGCAGTACTTC.

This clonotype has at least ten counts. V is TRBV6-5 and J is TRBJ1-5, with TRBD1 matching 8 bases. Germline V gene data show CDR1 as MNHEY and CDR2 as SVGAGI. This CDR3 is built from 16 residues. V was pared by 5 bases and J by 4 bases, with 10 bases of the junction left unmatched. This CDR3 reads CASSPRQGRVNQPQHF. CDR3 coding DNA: TGTGCCAGCAGTCCACGACAGGGGAGGGTTAATCAGCCCCAGCATTTT.

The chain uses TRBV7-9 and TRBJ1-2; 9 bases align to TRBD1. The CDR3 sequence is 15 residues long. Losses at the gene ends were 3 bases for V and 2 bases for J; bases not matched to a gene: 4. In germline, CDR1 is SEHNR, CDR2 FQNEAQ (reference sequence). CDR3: CASSFRDRENYGYTF. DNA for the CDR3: TGTGCCAGCAGCTTCCGGGACAGGGAAAACTATGGCTACACCTTC.

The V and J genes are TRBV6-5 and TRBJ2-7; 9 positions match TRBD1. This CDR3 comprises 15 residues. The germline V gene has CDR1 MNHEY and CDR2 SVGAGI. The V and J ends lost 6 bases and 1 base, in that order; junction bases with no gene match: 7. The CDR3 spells CASSVLDRGSYEQYF. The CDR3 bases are TGTGCCAGCAGCGTACTGGACAGGGGATCCTACGAGCAGTACTTC.

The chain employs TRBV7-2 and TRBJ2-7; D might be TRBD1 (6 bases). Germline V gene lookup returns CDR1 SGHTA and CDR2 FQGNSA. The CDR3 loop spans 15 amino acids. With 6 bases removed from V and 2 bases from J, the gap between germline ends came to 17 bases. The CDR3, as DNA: TGTGCCAGCAGTACCCTACAGGGAATTACCTACGAGCAGTACTTC. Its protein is CASSTLQGITYEQYF.